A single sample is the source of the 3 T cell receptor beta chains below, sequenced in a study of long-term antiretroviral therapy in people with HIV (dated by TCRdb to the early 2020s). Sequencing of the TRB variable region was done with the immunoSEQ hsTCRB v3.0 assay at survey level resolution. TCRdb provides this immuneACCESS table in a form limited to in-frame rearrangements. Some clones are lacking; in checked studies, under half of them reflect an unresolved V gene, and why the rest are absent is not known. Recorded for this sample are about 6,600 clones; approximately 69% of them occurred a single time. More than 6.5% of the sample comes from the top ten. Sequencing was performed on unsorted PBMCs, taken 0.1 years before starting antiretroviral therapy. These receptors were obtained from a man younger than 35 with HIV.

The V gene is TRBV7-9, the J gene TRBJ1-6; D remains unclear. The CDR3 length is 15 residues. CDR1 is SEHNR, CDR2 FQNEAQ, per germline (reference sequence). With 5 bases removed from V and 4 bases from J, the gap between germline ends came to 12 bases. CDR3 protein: CASSHAGDYNSPLHF. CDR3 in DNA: TGTGCCAGCAGCCACGCCGGGGATTATAATTCACCCCTCCACTTT.

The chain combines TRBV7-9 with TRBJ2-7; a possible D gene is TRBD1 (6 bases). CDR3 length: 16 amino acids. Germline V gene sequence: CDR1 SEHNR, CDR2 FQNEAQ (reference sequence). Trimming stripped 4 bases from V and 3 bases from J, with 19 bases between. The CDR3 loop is CASSSEQGSLGYEQYF. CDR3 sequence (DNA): TGTGCCAGCAGCTCAGAACAGGGATCCCTTGGCTACGAGCAGTACTTC. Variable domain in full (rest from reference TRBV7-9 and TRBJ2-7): DTGVSQNPRHKITKRGQNVTFRCDPISEHNRLYWYRQTLGQGPEFLTYFQNEAQLEKSRLLSDRFSAERPKGSFSTLEIQRTEQGDSAMYLCASSSEQGSLGYEQYFGPGTRLTVT.

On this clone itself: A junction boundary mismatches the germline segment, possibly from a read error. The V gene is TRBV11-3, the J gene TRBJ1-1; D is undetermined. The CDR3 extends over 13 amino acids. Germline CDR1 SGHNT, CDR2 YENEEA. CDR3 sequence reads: CASSQSVYTEAFF. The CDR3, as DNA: TGTGCCAGCAGCCAATCGGTCTACACGGAAGCTTTCTTT.